The next 5 T cell receptor beta chains were all read from a single sample in a study of blood T cell repertoires in COVID-19. Here immunoSEQ multiplex PCR was the method, and the copy in TCRdb shows in-frame clones only, minus some. The table records some 120,000 clones, 70% to 90% of them present only once. Source material: peripheral blood. These receptors all stem from a man aged 40-55 years with acute or convalescent COVID-19.

This chain links TRBV29-1 with TRBJ2-7; 8 positions match TRBD1. Looked up from germline, CDR1 is SQVTM and CDR2 is ANQGSEA. V gave up 2 bases and J gave up 3 bases; unmatched junction bases: 9. This CDR3 comprises 15 residues. As DNA, the CDR3 is TGCAGCGTTGAAACCGACAGGGGAGGATTCTACGAGCAGTACTTC. Protein product: CSVETDRGGFYEQYF.

The V gene is TRBV7-9, the J gene TRBJ1-1, with D perhaps matching TRBD1 (5 bases). The ends were cut back, 4 bases at V and 0 bases at J, with 12 bases in the middle. The CDR3 runs to 15 residues. Germline V gene sequence: CDR1 SEHNR, CDR2 FQNEAQ (reference sequence). The CDR3 loop is CASSSLGHLNTEAFF. The CDR3 DNA follows: TGTGCCAGCAGCTCCCTCGGACACTTGAACACTGAAGCTTTCTTT. Based on the CDR3 plus reference TRBV7-9 and TRBJ1-1, the full variable domain is DTGVSQNPRHKITKRGQNVTFRCDPISEHNRLYWYRQTLGQGPEFLTYFQNEAQLEKSRLLSDRFSAERPKGSFSTLEIQRTEQGDSAMYLCASSSLGHLNTEAFFGQGTRLTVV.

The CDR3 region is CATRSGTMNTGELFF. In nucleotides, the CDR3 is TGTGCCACCAGATCCGGGACAATGAACACCGGGGAGCTGTTTTTT. The chain has TRBV15 and TRBJ2-2; a possible D gene is TRBD1 (6 bases). This CDR3 comprises 15 residues. The V end was cut by 6 bases, the J end by 1 base, with 12 bases between. CDR1 and CDR2 (germline): LNHNV, YYDKDF (reference sequence).

Details on this clone: An end of the junction does not agree with germline; a read error may underlie this. This chain joins TRBV7-7 and TRBJ2-2, with 8 nucleotides matching TRBD1. Germline V gene data show CDR1 as SSHAT and CDR2 as FNYEAQ (reference sequence). CDR3 length: 15 amino acids. The CDR3, as DNA: TGTGCTAGCAGCTTGGCCAGGGGGCCAGGAGGGGAGCTGTTTTTT. Its protein product is CASSLARGPGGELFF.

This sequence joins TRBV4-2 and TRBJ1-1, with 9 bases matching TRBD1. The germline gives CDR1 LGHNA, CDR2 YNFKEQ. The CDR3 is 14 amino acids. V trimming: 5 bases; J trimming: 5 bases; junction bases outside the gene matches: 6. The CDR3 region is CASSFRDRVTEAFF. The CDR3, as DNA: TGTGCCAGCAGCTTTCGGGACAGGGTGACTGAAGCTTTCTTT.